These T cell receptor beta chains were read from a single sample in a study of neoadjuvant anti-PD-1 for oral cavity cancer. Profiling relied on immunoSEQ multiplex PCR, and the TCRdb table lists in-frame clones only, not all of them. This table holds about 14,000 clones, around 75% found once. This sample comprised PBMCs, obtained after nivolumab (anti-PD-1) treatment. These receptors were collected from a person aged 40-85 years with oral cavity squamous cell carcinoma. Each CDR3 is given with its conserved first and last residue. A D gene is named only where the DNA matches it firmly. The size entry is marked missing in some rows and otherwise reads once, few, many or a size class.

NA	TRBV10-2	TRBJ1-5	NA	TGCGCCAGCAGTGAGTCGGGTACAGGGCGCCAGCCCCAGCATTTT	CASSESGTGRQPQHF
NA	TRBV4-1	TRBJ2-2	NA	TGCGCCAGCAGCCTTGGGTGGCTGGAGGGGGACACCGGGGAGCTGTTTTTT	CASSLGWLEGDTGELFF
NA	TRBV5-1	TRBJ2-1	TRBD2	TGCGCCAGCAGCTCCCGAAGCGGGAGGGCCGTCAATGAGCAGTTCTTC	CASSSRSGRAVNEQFF
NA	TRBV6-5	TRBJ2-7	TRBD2	TGTGCCAGCAGTTATAGCGGGGGGGCAATCGAGCAGTACTTC	CASSYSGGAIEQYF
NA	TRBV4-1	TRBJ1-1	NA	TGCGCCAGCAGTCAGACGGCGGTGGGACTGAGATTGAACACTGAAGCTTTCTTT	CASSQTAVGLRLNTEAFF
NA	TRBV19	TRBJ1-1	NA	TGTGCCAGTAGTATATCAGGGGACACTGAAGCTTTCTTT	CASSISGDTEAFF
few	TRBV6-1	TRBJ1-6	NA	TGTGCCAGCAGTGGAGACGGGTCCTCACCCCTCCACTTT	CASSGDGSSPLHF
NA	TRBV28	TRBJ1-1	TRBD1	TGTGCCAGCAGCTGGGGAGGGGGACAGGGGGCTTTCTTT	CASSWGGGQGAFF
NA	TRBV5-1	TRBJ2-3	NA	TGCGCCAGCAGCTTGGAGGGCCCCGGATTCCCAGATACGCAGTATTTT	CASSLEGPGFPDTQYF
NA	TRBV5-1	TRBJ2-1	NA	TGCGCCAGCAGCTTGGGGGCCTCCCTCTCCTACAATGAGCAGTTCTTC	CASSLGASLSYNEQFF
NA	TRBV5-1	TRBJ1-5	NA	TGCGCCAGCAGCTTGTCGTCCAGGGACGGGGATCAGCCCCAGCATTTT	CASSLSSRDGDQPQHF
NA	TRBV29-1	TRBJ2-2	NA	TGCAGCGGAAGGAACACCGGGGAGCTGTTTTTT	CSGRNTGELFF
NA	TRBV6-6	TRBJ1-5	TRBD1	TGTGCCAGCAGGGGACAGGGAACGGGCCAGCCCCAGCATTTT	CASRGQGTGQPQHF
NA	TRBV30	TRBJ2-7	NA	TGTGCCTGGAGGGCCGGTTGGGGCACCTACGAGCAGTACTTC	CAWRAGWGTYEQYF
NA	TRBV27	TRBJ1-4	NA	TGTGCCAGCAGTTTGGTATTTCTTGGCAGACTAGGGGACGGTGAAAAACTGTTTTTT	CASSLVFLGRLGDGEKLFF
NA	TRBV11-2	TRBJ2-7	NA	TGTGCCAGCAGCCAGGAGAACTCCTACGAGCAGTACTTC	CASSQENSYEQYF
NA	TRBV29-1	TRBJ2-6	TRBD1	TGCAGCGTTGAAACACAGGGGGCTGGGGCCAACGTCCTGACTTTC	CSVETQGAGANVLTF
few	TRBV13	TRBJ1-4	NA	TGTGCCAGCAGCTTAAGGTCTTCCGAAAAACTGTTTTTT	CASSLRSSEKLFF
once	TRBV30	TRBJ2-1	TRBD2	TGTGCCTGGCAAGTCCTTGGCGGGGGACCCTACAATGAGCAGTTCTTC	CAWQVLGGGPYNEQFF
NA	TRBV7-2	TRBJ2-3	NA	TGTGCCAGCTCGCCGGGACACAGCACAGATACGCAGTATTTT	CASSPGHSTDTQYF
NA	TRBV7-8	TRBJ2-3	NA	TGTGCCAGCAGCCGACGGGGAAGGGCTAGCACAGATACGCAGTATTTT	CASSRRGRASTDTQYF